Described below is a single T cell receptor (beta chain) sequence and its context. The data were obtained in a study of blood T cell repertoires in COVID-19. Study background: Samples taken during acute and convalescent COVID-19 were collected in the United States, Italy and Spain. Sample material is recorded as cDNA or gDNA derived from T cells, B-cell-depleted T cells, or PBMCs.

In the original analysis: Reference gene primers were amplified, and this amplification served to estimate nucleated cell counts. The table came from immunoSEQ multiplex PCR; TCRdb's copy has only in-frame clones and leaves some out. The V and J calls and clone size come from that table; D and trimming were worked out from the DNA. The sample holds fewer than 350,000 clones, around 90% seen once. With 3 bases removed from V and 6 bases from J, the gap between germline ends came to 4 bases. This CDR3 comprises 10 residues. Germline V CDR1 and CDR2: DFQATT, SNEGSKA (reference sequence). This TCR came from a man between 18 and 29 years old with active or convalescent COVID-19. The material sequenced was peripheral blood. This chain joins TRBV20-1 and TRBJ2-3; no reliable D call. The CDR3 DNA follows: TGCAGTGCTAGTGCGGATACGCAGTATTTT. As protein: CSASADTQYF.